The T cell receptor (beta chain) under discussion was sequenced for a study of blood T cell repertoires in COVID-19. As for the study in general: Sources were T cells, B-cell-depleted T cells, or PBMCs; the material itself was cDNA or gDNA.

The CDR3 sequence is 14 residues long. V lost 3 bases and J lost 5; bases outside the gene matches: 4. Germline V gives CDR1 GTSNPN, CDR2 SVGIG (reference sequence). The repertoire was sequenced with immunoSEQ multiplex PCR; TCRdb's copy has only in-frame clones and lacks some. The sample contains roughly 40,000 clones, over 65% of which appear only once. This clonotype was sampled from an elderly man with acute or convalescent COVID-19. The rearrangement joins TRBV30 to TRBJ1-4; 9 bases agree with TRBD1. Sequenced material: peripheral blood. The CDR3 protein is CAWRWGTGNEKLFF. CDR3 bases: TGTGCCTGGAGGTGGGGGACAGGGAATGAAAAACTGTTTTTT.